Listed here are 21 T cell receptor beta chains from one sample, sequenced in a study of vaccination effects on CD4 cells after COVID-19. Produced via immunoSEQ multiplex PCR; TCRdb's table is partial and in-frame only. The table has some 50,000 clones, about 74% seen once; the top ten hold over 12%. No antigen is known for these receptors. After expansion with viral peptide pools in the ViraFEST assay, antigen-specific CD4+ T cells were sequenced. Once cultured for roughly ten days, the cells underwent separation to obtain CD4+ T cells. The cohort was immunized with two doses of either the BNT162b2 or mRNA-1273 vaccine. The material was CD4+ T cells from PBMCs cultured with HCoV-OC43 spike peptides, obtained after COVID-19 vaccination. Subset denoted: HCoV-OC43 spike overlapping peptide pool stimulation. The receptors derive from a human donor who received a COVID-19 vaccine.

This clone occurred a few times. The chain has TRBV30 and TRBJ1-4; TRBD1 is a possible D gene (6 bases). The V end lost 4 bases, the J end lost 5 bases, and 29 bases lay between the germline ends. Germline values: CDR1 GTSNPN, CDR2 SVGIG (reference sequence). The CDR3 is 19 amino acids. The CDR3 spells CAWNGGPRAHTGPNEKLFF. The CDR3 coding sequence is TGTGCCTGGAACGGGGGCCCTCGGGCCCATACAGGCCCCAATGAAAAACTGTTTTTT.

V gene TRBV5-1 combines with J gene TRBJ2-7; no clear D gene. The V end was cut by 5 bases, the J end by 3 bases, with 6 bases between. Germline CDR1 and CDR2: SGHRS and YFSETQ. This CDR3 spans 11 amino acids. CDR3 amino acids: CASSDNYEQYF. The CDR3 DNA reads TGCGCCAGCAGTGACAACTACGAGCAGTACTTC.

This sequence joins TRBV18 and TRBJ1-1; D unresolved. The CDR3 has 16 amino acids. Germline loops: CDR1 KGHSH, CDR2 LQKENI. Trimming removed 6 bases at V and 3 bases at J, with 20 bases between. CDR3 nucleotides: TGTGCCAGCTCGCTTACCGCGGGTCCCGAGTACACTGAAGCTTTCTTT. This translates into CASSLTAGPEYTEAFF.

This clone occurred a few times. This chain uses TRBV7-9 with TRBJ2-7; D is perhaps TRBD1 (6 bases). The CDR3 extends over 15 amino acids. From germline, CDR1 is SEHNR and CDR2 FQNEAQ (reference sequence). The V end lost 5 bases, the J end lost 2 bases, and 16 bases lay between the germline ends. The CDR3 spells CASSAPGHYTYEQYF. In nucleotides, the CDR3 is TGTGCCAGCAGCGCGCCGGGACATTACACCTACGAGCAGTACTTC.

The chain carries TRBV5-4 and TRBJ1-1, with D perhaps matching TRBD1 (5 bases). V was pared by 4 bases and J by 3 bases, with 13 bases between. Germline-derived CDR1 and CDR2 are SGHNT and YYREEE (reference sequence). CDR3 length: 14 residues. CDR3 protein: CASSGGAGDTEAFF. The CDR3 DNA is TGTGCCAGCAGCGGCGGGGCCGGGGACACTGAAGCTTTCTTT.

J is TRBJ2-1 and V is TRBV5-4; 11 positions agree with TRBD2. V dropped 4 bases and J dropped 4; count of bases not matched to a gene: 4. The CDR3 runs 15 residues. Germline CDR1 is SGHNT and CDR2 is YYREEE (reference sequence). The CDR3 sequence is CASSTGLAVYNEQFF. CDR3 coding DNA: TGTGCCAGCAGCACGGGACTAGCGGTATACAATGAGCAGTTCTTC.

V gene TRBV27 combines with J gene TRBJ1-2, with D unresolved. V lost 0 bases and J lost 7, with 9 bases in between. CDR3 size: 13 residues. Germline lookup yields CDR1 MNHEY and CDR2 SMNVEV (reference sequence). The CDR3 is CASSLSSGSGYTF. In DNA, the CDR3 is TGTGCCAGCAGTTTATCATCCGGGTCTGGCTACACCTTC.

This clone has a single count. At one end the junction does not follow the germline gene, possibly because of a read error. The chain links TRBV6-5 to TRBJ1-2, with D uncertain. This CDR3 has 11 residues. Looked up from germline, CDR1 is MNHEY and CDR2 is SVGAGI. For the CDR3, the DNA is TGTGCCAGCAGTGACTCGCGGGGCTACACCTTC. Translation gives CASSDSRGYTF.

V gene TRBV4-1 combines with J gene TRBJ1-4, with TRBD1 matching 9 bases. Trimming removed 4 bases from V and 2 bases from J; junction bases left unmatched: 2. This CDR3 is 15 amino acids long. Germline values: CDR1 MGHRA, CDR2 YSYEKL. Here the CDR3 reads CASSRQGVTNEKLFF. DNA for the CDR3: TGCGCCAGCAGCCGACAGGGGGTTACTAATGAAAAACTGTTTTTT.

This chain connects TRBV19 to TRBJ1-6; no reliable D call. V lost 4 bases and J lost 11, with 0 bases in between. Per germline, CDR1 LNHDA and CDR2 SQIVND (reference sequence). The CDR3 is 9 residues long. DNA of the CDR3: TGTGCCAGTAGTACACCCCTCCACTTT. Its protein is CASSTPLHF.

The gene calls are TRBV6-1 and TRBJ1-5, with 10 bases that match TRBD1. V was pared by 3 bases and J by 9 bases, with 8 bases of the junction left unmatched. Germline V gene lookup returns CDR1 MNHNS and CDR2 SASEGT. This CDR3 is built from 15 residues. The CDR3: CASSELLGQGSPQHF. CDR3 bases: TGTGCCAGCAGTGAGCTCCTGGGACAGGGGTCGCCCCAGCATTTT.

The chain is built from TRBV19 and TRBJ2-7; tentatively, D is TRBD2 (6 bases). There are 15 residues in the CDR3. Trimming removed 5 bases at V and 2 bases at J, with 16 bases between. In germline, CDR1 is LNHDA, CDR2 SQIVND (reference sequence). This CDR3 reads CASSFGGVDPYEQYF. Here the CDR3 DNA reads TGTGCCAGTAGTTTTGGAGGGGTAGACCCCTACGAGCAGTACTTC. The full variable domain, in which reference TRBV19 and TRBJ2-7 provide the parts outside the CDR3, is DGGITQSPKYLFRKEGQNVTLSCEQNLNHDAMYWYRQDPGQGLRLIYYSQIVNDFQKGDIAEGYSVSREKKESFPLTVTSAQKNPTAFYLCASSFGGVDPYEQYFGPGTRLTVT.

The CDR3 sequence is CASRQTGSYEQYF. CDR3 DNA: TGTGCCAGCAGACAGACAGGTTCCTACGAGCAGTACTTC. The V call is TRBV12-3 or TRBV12-4, the J call TRBJ2-7, with D tentatively TRBD1 (6 bases). The CDR3 consists of 13 residues. Trimming stripped 6 bases from V and 1 base from J, with 10 bases between.

This clone showed up just once. The CDR3 region is CASSLGLAVPTDTQYF. The CDR3 DNA reads TGTGCCAGCAGCTTGGGACTAGCGGTACCCACAGATACGCAGTATTTT. The rearrangement uses TRBV5-4 and TRBJ2-3, with TRBD2 matching 9 bases. With V trimmed by 0 bases and J by 2 bases, 4 bases remained unmatched. The CDR3 totals 16 residues. Germline V gene data show CDR1 as SGHNT and CDR2 as YYREEE (reference sequence).

The rearrangement joins TRBV2 to TRBJ1-4, with D possibly TRBD1 on 5 matching bases. The V gene lost 8 bases and the J gene lost 8 bases, with 12 bases spanning the gap. CDR3 length equals 12 residues. Germline CDR1 SNHLY, CDR2 FYNNEI. The DNA for the CDR3 is TGTGCCAGCTCCCAGGGCCGGGAAAAACTGTTTTTT. Protein: CASSQGREKLFF.

The V and J genes are TRBV5-1 and TRBJ1-1; D remains unclear. The germline gives CDR1 SGHRS, CDR2 YFSETQ. Trimming removed 7 bases from V and 1 base from J, with 14 bases in between. The CDR3 covers 14 residues. In DNA, the CDR3 is TGCGCCAGCGGGAAGAGCACTACGAACACTGAAGCTTTCTTT. It codes for CASGKSTTNTEAFF.

The chain carries TRBV11-2 and TRBJ1-5; 8 positions agree with TRBD1. The J segment lost 6 bases and the V segment lost 5 bases, leaving 6 bases of the junction unmatched. The germline CDR1 and CDR2 sequences are SGHAT and FQNNGV. CDR3 length: 14 residues. CDR3 sequence: CASSPTGASQPQHF. The CDR3 DNA reads as TGTGCCAGCAGCCCGACAGGGGCAAGTCAGCCCCAGCATTTT.

The chain has TRBV11-2 and TRBJ2-4; 9 bases are a match to TRBD2. V shed 5 bases, J shed 5 bases, and the junction held 1 base outside the gene matches. This CDR3 contains 13 residues. The germline CDR1 and CDR2 sequences are SGHAT and FQNNGV. CDR3 sequence reads: CASSLAGQNIQYF. As DNA, the CDR3 is TGTGCCAGCAGCCTAGCGGGACAAAACATTCAGTACTTC.

V is TRBV5-4 and J is TRBJ1-4; TRBD1 matches at 9 bases. The V gene's germline CDR1 is SGHNT and CDR2 YYREEE (reference sequence). There are 15 residues in the CDR3. V lost 2 bases, J lost 3 bases, and 2 bases stayed unmatched. The CDR3 bases are TGTGCCAGCAGCTTACAGGGGGCTGCTAATGAAAAACTGTTTTTT. The encoded protein is CASSLQGAANEKLFF.

CDR3 sequence: CASKEGGYGYTF. CDR3 coding DNA: TGTGCCAGTAAAGAGGGAGGGTATGGCTACACCTTC. V is TRBV19 and J is TRBJ1-2; D gene uncertain. Between the trimmed V and J ends, which lost 7 bases and 5 bases, there was a span of 11 bases. Germline V gives CDR1 LNHDA, CDR2 SQIVND (reference sequence). CDR3 length: 12 amino acids.

This clone occurred once. The rearrangement uses TRBV7-9 and TRBJ2-1; D remains ambiguous. The CDR3 length is 9 residues. V was shortened by 6 bases and J by 15 bases, with 9 bases between the two germline ends. The germline CDR1 and CDR2 sequences are SEHNR and FQNEAQ (reference sequence). CDR3 DNA sequence: TGTGCCAGCAGTTCGGACGGGTTCTTC. This gives the protein CASSSDGFF.